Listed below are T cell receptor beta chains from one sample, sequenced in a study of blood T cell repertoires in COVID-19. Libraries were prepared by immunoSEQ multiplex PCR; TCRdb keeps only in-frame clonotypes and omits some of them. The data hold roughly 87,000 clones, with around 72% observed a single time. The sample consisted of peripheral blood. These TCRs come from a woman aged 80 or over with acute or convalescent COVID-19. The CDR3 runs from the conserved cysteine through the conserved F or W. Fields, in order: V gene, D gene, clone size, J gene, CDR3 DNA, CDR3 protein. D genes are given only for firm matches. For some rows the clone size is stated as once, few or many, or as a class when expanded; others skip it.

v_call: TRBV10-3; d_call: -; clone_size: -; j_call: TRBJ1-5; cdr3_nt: TGTGCCACCCAAAACAATCGGGGGGCGGGTCAGCCCCAGCATTTT; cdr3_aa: CATQNNRGAGQPQHF
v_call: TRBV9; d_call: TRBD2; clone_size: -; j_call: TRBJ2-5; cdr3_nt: TGTGCCAGCAGCGCCCTTTTGGGACTAGCGGGGGGTCGGGAGACCCAGTACTTC; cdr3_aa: CASSALLGLAGGRETQYF
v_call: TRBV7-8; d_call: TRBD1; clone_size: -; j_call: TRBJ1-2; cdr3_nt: TGTGCCAGCAGCCCGGGACAGGGAAACTATGGCTACACCTTC; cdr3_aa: CASSPGQGNYGYTF
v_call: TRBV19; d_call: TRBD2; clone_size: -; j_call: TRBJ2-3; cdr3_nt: TGTGCCAGTAGCAACAGCGGGGGGGCCGGAGATACGCAGTATTTT; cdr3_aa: CASSNSGGAGDTQYF
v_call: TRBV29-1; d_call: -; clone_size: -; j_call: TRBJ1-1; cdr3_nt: TGCAGCTCAGACAGGTTGGAGACTGAAGCTTTCTTT; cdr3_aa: CSSDRLETEAFF
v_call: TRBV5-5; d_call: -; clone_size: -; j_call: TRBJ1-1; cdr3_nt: TGTGCCAGCAGCTTGCAAGACATGAACACTGAAGCTTTCTTT; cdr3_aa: CASSLQDMNTEAFF
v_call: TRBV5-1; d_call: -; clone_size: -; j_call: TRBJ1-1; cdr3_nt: TGCGCCAGCAGCTTGCAGGAAGCAGGGTTCACTGAAGCTTTCTTT; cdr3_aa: CASSLQEAGFTEAFF
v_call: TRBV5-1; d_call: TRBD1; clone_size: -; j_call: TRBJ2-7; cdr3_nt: TGCGCCAGCAGCTTTCCCGACAGGGGATCCTACGAGCAGTACTTC; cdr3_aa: CASSFPDRGSYEQYF
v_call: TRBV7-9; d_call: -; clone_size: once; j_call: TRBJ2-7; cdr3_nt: TGTGCCAGCAGCTTATTGGGGGCGGTCCACGAGCAGTACTTC; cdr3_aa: CASSLLGAVHEQYF
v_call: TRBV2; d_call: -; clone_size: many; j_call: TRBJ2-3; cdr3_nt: TGTGCCAGCAGTGTGAGGGCCACAGATACGCAGTATTTT; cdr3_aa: CASSVRATDTQYF
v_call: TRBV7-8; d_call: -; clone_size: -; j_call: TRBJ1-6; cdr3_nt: TGTGCCAGCAGCTGGAGGAGGCAAGGGAATTCACCCCTCCACTTT; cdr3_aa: CASSWRRQGNSPLHF
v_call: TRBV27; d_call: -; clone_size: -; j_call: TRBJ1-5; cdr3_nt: TGTGCCAGCAGTTTTTCGGGGTCCAATCAGCCCCAGCATTTT; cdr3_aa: CASSFSGSNQPQHF
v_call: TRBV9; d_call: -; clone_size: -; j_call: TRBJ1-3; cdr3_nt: TGTGCCAGCAGCGTAGGAGTAACTGGAAACACCATATATTTT; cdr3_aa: CASSVGVTGNTIYF
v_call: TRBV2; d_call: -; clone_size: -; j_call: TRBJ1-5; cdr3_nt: TGTGCCAGCAGTGTCAGTGAAGTTCAGTCCCAGCATTTT; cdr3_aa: CASSVSEVQSQHF
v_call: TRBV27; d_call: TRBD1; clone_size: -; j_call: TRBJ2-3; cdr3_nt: TGTGCCAGCGGCCCCGGACAGGGGACAGATACGCAGTATTTT; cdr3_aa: CASGPGQGTDTQYF
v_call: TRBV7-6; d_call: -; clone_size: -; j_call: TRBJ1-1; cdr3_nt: TGTGCCAGCAGCCCTAACAGTAACACTGAAGCTTTCTTT; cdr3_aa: CASSPNSNTEAFF
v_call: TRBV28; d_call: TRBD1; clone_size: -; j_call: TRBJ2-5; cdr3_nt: TGTGCCAGCAGTCTTGGGACAGGGGAAATGGAGACCCAGTACTTC; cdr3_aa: CASSLGTGEMETQYF
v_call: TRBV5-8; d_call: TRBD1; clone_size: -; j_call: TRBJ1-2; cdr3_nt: TGTGCCAGCAGCCCGGGACAGGTGAACTATGGCTACACCTTC; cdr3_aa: CASSPGQVNYGYTF
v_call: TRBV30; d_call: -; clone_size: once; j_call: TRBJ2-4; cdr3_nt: TGTGCCTGGAGTGTAGGCGGAGCGGGAAACATTCAGTACTTC; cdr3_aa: CAWSVGGAGNIQYF
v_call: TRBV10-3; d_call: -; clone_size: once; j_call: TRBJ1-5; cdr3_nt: TGTGCCATCAGTGAGGAAAAGAAGGGAGGATTCAATCAGCCCCAGCATTTT; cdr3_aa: CAISEEKKGGFNQPQHF
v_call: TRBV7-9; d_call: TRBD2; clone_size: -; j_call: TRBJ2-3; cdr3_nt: TGTGCCAGCACCAGGGCTAGCGGGCTCACAGATACGCAGTATTTT; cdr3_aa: CASTRASGLTDTQYF
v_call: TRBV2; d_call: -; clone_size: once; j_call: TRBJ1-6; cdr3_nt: TGTGCCAGCAGTGGACAGAATAATTCACCCCTCCACTTT; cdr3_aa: CASSGQNNSPLHF
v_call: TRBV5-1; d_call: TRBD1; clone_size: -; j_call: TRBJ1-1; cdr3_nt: TGCGCCAGCAGCTTGTCAAGGACAGGGGAGACTGAAGCTTTCTTT; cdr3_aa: CASSLSRTGETEAFF
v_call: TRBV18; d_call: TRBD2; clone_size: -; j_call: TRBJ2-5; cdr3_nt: TGTGCCAGCCAACAAGCGGGGGGCCGATTGGGTCAGTACTTC; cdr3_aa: CASQQAGGRLGQYF
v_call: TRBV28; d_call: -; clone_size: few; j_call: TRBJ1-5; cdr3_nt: TGTGCCAGCAGTCTCGGACAGCTCATACGGCCCCAGCATTTT; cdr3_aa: CASSLGQLIRPQHF
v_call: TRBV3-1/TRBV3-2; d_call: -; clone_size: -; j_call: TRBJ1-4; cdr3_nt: TGTGCCAGCAGCCAAGATACGGAAACAGGGATAGATAATGAAAAACTGTTTTTT; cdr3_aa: CASSQDTETGIDNEKLFF
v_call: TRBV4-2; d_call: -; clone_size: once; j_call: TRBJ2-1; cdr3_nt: TGTGCCAGCAGCCAAGATCCCAGGGTTTGGAATGAGCAGTTCTTC; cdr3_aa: CASSQDPRVWNEQFF
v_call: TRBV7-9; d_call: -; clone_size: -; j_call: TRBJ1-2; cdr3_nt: TGTGCCAGCAGCTTAGATTTGGGAGATCCCTATGGCTACACCTTC; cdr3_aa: CASSLDLGDPYGYTF
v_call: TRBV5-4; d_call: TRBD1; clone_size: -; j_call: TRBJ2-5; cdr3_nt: TGTGCCAGCAGCTTGACAGGGGGCTGGAGAGAGACCCAGTACTTC; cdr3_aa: CASSLTGGWRETQYF
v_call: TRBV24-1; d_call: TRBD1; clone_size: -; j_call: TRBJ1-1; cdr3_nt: TGTGCCACCAGTGATCCAGGACAGGGAAACACTGAAGCTTTCTTT; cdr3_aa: CATSDPGQGNTEAFF
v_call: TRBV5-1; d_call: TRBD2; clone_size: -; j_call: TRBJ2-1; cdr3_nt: TGCGCCAGCAGCCCCTGGAGCGGGGGGAATGGTGAGCAGTTCTTC; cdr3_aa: CASSPWSGGNGEQFF